Shown below are 22 T cell receptor beta chains from a single sample sequenced in a study of early stage breast cancer tumors. The table came from immunoSEQ multiplex PCR; TCRdb's copy has only in-frame clones and leaves some out. The sample lists more than 65,000 clones; 75% to 90% were seen once. Material for sequencing was blood. The receptors originated from a middle-aged person with breast cancer.

In its sample, this clone was seen once. The CDR3 is CASSLMGGGYGYEQYF. CDR3 in DNA: TGTGCCAGCAGTTTAATGGGCGGGGGTTACGGCTACGAGCAGTACTTC. The gene calls are TRBV28 and TRBJ2-7; the match to TRBD2 covers 7 bases. The V gene end was trimmed by 2 bases and the J gene end by 3 bases; junction bases not matched to a gene: 10. This CDR3 is built from 16 residues. Per germline, CDR1 MDHEN and CDR2 SYDVKM. Based on the CDR3 plus reference TRBV28 and TRBJ2-7, the full variable domain is DVKVTQSSRYLVKRTGEKVFLECVQDMDHENMFWYRQDPGLGLRLIYFSYDVKMKEKGDIPEGYSVSREKKERFSLILESASTNQTSMYLCASSLMGGGYGYEQYFGPGTRLTVT.

The chain has TRBV4-1 and TRBJ2-3; possibly TRBD2 for D (6 bases). The CDR3 is 13 amino acids. CDR1 is MGHRA and CDR2 is YSYEKL in the germline V gene. The V gene lost 11 bases and the J gene lost 0 bases, with 12 bases spanning the gap. CDR3 loop: CAAGPSSTDTQYF. The CDR3 DNA reads TGCGCCGCGGGGCCTTCCAGCACAGATACGCAGTATTTT.

About this clone itself: This sample includes further DNA sequences coding for the same CDR3. This chain connects TRBV6-5 to TRBJ2-1; 11 positions match TRBD2. The CDR3 totals 13 residues. V lost 8 bases to trimming and J lost 6 bases; unmatched junction nucleotides: 3. Looked up from germline, CDR1 is MNHEY and CDR2 is SVGAGI. CDR3 protein: CASRTSGSNEQFF. In nucleotides, the CDR3 is TGTGCCAGCCGTACTAGCGGGAGCAATGAGCAGTTCTTC.

This sequence joins TRBV5-1 and TRBJ1-4, with D maybe TRBD1 (6 bases). The V and J ends lost 4 bases and 4 bases respectively, with 11 bases between them. CDR1 and CDR2 (germline): SGHRS, YFSETQ. This CDR3 spans 14 amino acids. The CDR3 region is CASSIKDSNEKLFF. CDR3 coding DNA: TGCGCCAGCAGCATCAAGGACAGTAATGAAAAACTGTTTTTT.

The chain employs TRBV19 and TRBJ2-4, with D perhaps TRBD1 (6 bases). The CDR3 has 15 amino acids. The ends were cut back, 5 bases at V and 0 bases at J, with 11 bases in the middle. From germline, CDR1 is LNHDA and CDR2 SQIVND (reference sequence). The CDR3 loop reads CASSADRLAKNIQYF. Here the CDR3 DNA reads TGTGCCAGTAGTGCCGACAGGCTAGCCAAAAACATTCAGTACTTC.

The rearrangement links TRBV29-1 to TRBJ1-1, with D perhaps TRBD1 (6 bases). Germline assignment: CDR1 SQVTM and CDR2 ANQGSEA. The CDR3 loop spans 11 amino acids. Trimming took 7 bases from V and 5 from J, leaving 11 bases between them. The CDR3 loop is CSARGETEAFF. The CDR3 DNA is TGCAGCGCGAGGGGGGAGACTGAAGCTTTCTTT.

The chain joins TRBV28 to TRBJ2-5, with TRBD1 identical over 9 bases. In germline, CDR1 is MDHEN, CDR2 SYDVKM. The CDR3 covers 15 residues. Germline trimming cut 8 bases from V and 4 bases from J; bases unmatched to any gene: 11. This chain's CDR3 is CASGTSGTGRETQYF. The CDR3 DNA is TGTGCCAGCGGAACTTCCGGGACAGGGAGAGAGACCCAGTACTTC. The entire variable domain, with the rest obtained from reference TRBV28 and TRBJ2-5, is as follows: DVKVTQSSRYLVKRTGEKVFLECVQDMDHENMFWYRQDPGLGLRLIYFSYDVKMKEKGDIPEGYSVSREKKERFSLILESASTNQTSMYLCASGTSGTGRETQYFGPGTRLLVL.

V usage is TRBV30 and J usage is TRBJ1-2; TRBD1 might be the D (5 bases). From germline, CDR1 is GTSNPN and CDR2 SVGIG (reference sequence). Trimming took 5 bases from V and 5 from J, leaving 21 bases between them. This CDR3 has 15 residues. The chain's CDR3 is CAWFRSAGKEYGYTF. The CDR3, as DNA: TGTGCCTGGTTCCGGTCGGCAGGGAAGGAGTATGGCTACACCTTC.

The gene calls are TRBV28 and TRBJ1-5; TRBD1 agrees at 8 bases. The V segment lost 7 bases and the J segment 10 bases; nucleotides outside the gene matches: 9. The CDR3 totals 13 residues. Germline loops: CDR1 MDHEN, CDR2 SYDVKM. CDR3 in DNA: TGTGCCAGCATTACGACAGGGGCCCACCCCCAGCATTTT. Translated, it gives CASITTGAHPQHF. The full variable domain, in which reference TRBV28 and TRBJ1-5 provide the parts outside the CDR3, is DVKVTQSSRYLVKRTGEKVFLECVQDMDHENMFWYRQDPGLGLRLIYFSYDVKMKEKGDIPEGYSVSREKKERFSLILESASTNQTSMYLCASITTGAHPQHFGDGTRLSIL.

This clone has more than one count but fewer than ten. This chain joins TRBV27 and TRBJ2-1; no definite D call. The CDR3 spans 13 residues. CDR1 is MNHEY and CDR2 is SMNVEV in the germline V gene (reference sequence). The V end was cut by 1 base, the J end by 9 bases, with 10 bases between. The CDR3 DNA follows: TGTGCCAGCAGTTTATTCCGCTATAGTGAGCAGTTCTTC. Its protein product is CASSLFRYSEQFF.

The J gene is TRBJ2-3, the V gene TRBV5-1; 8 nucleotides line up with TRBD1. This CDR3 is 16 amino acids long. Germline assignment: CDR1 SGHRS and CDR2 YFSETQ. V shed 3 bases, J shed 5 bases, and the junction held 11 bases outside the gene matches. Here the CDR3 reads CASSSTGELGLDTQYF. DNA of the CDR3: TGCGCCAGCAGCTCGACAGGGGAATTAGGGTTAGATACGCAGTATTTT.

J is TRBJ2-2 and V is TRBV5-1, with 11 bases matching TRBD2. Germline V gives CDR1 SGHRS, CDR2 YFSETQ. The CDR3 spans 15 residues. Losses at the gene ends were 7 bases for V and 1 base for J; bases not matched to a gene: 3. CDR3 sequence: CASGLAGGNTGELFF. In nucleotides, the CDR3 is TGCGCCAGCGGGCTAGCGGGAGGGAACACCGGGGAGCTGTTTTTT.

This clone showed up just a few times. The V call is TRBV27, the J call TRBJ1-5, with a weak D call TRBD1 (6 bases). CDR3 size: 16 residues. V gave up 5 bases and J gave up 5 bases, with 19 bases separating them. Germline values: CDR1 MNHEY, CDR2 SMNVEV (reference sequence). As DNA, the CDR3 is TGTGCCAGCAGTCTTTCTTGGGCGGGGGGCGATCAGCCCCAGCATTTT. It is translated as CASSLSWAGGDQPQHF.

The V call is TRBV4-2, the J call TRBJ2-7, with TRBD1 as a possible D gene (5 bases). With 0 bases removed from V and 4 bases from J, the gap between germline ends came to 10 bases. The CDR3 is 14 amino acids. Germline assignment: CDR1 LGHNA and CDR2 YNFKEQ. The DNA for the CDR3 is TGTGCCAGCAGCCAAGAGACAAGGGGATACGAGCAGTACTTC. Its protein is CASSQETRGYEQYF.

V and J are TRBV10-3 and TRBJ2-1; D not resolved. V shed 2 bases and J shed 3 bases, with 8 bases lying between them. Per germline, CDR1 ENHRY and CDR2 SYGVKD. This CDR3 has 14 amino acids. The CDR3 spells CAISEAADYNEQFF. In nucleotides, the CDR3 is TGTGCCATCAGTGAGGCGGCGGACTACAATGAGCAGTTCTTC.

The chain couples TRBV7-9 to TRBJ2-7; no definite D call. The CDR3 is 13 amino acids. Looked up from germline, CDR1 is SEHNR and CDR2 is FQNEAQ (reference sequence). V dropped 4 bases and J dropped 0 bases, with 7 bases sitting between them. The CDR3 DNA is TGTGCCAGCAGCTCCAGTAGCTCCTACGAGCAGTACTTC. It encodes CASSSSSSYEQYF.

The chain links TRBV4-1 to TRBJ2-2; D is ambiguous. V was trimmed by 2 bases and J by 7 bases, leaving 14 bases between them. The length of the CDR3 is 15 residues. Per germline, CDR1 MGHRA and CDR2 YSYEKL. CDR3 DNA: TGCGCCAGCAGCCAAATTAGCCGGGCAGGCGGGGAGCTGTTTTTT. This gives the protein CASSQISRAGGELFF.

In its sample, this clone ranks as medium-sized. Other DNA variants within this sample encode the same CDR3. V and J are TRBV5-6 and TRBJ1-1; TRBD1 is a possible D gene (5 bases). The germline V gene has CDR1 SGHDT and CDR2 YYEEEE. Trimming cost V 1 base and J 5 bases, with 6 bases left between them. The CDR3 is 12 amino acids. CDR3 protein: CASSLRGTEAFF. DNA for the CDR3: TGTGCCAGCAGCTTGAGGGGAACTGAAGCTTTCTTT.

In this sample, this clone turned up a few times. J is TRBJ1-5 and V is TRBV6-4; D is unclear. Germline V CDR1 and CDR2: MRHNA, SNTAGT. This CDR3 region has 18 residues. The germline V and J ends were trimmed by 0 bases and 2 bases, with 17 bases remaining between them. The CDR3 is CASSDSKATANCNQPQHF. Written as DNA, the CDR3 is TGTGCCAGCAGTGACTCGAAGGCCACGGCTAATTGCAATCAGCCCCAGCATTTT.

The chain combines TRBV10-3 with TRBJ1-1; 7 bases match TRBD1. V trimming: 10 bases; J trimming: 6 bases; junction bases outside the gene matches: 5. This CDR3 contains 11 residues. The germline V gene has CDR1 ENHRY and CDR2 SYGVKD. CDR3 sequence reads: CATQGEAEAFF. CDR3 coding DNA: TGTGCCACCCAGGGGGAGGCTGAAGCTTTCTTT.

The CDR3, as DNA: TGCGCCACCCGGGACAGGGAGACAGATACGCAGTATTTT. Translating gives CATRDRETDTQYF. The chain is built from TRBV5-1 and TRBJ2-3, with TRBD1 matching 9 bases. The V gene end was trimmed by 9 bases and the J gene end by 3 bases; junction bases not matched to a gene: 5. Per germline, CDR1 SGHRS and CDR2 YFSETQ. The CDR3 is 13 amino acids.

The V and J genes are TRBV27 and TRBJ1-4, with 8 bases matching TRBD1. This CDR3 contains 17 residues. The germline V gene has CDR1 MNHEY and CDR2 SMNVEV (reference sequence). The V gene end was trimmed by 2 bases and the J gene end by 8 bases; junction bases not matched to a gene: 13. The CDR3 DNA follows: TGTGCCAGCAGTTTAACTATACAGGGGGTGGGTGGAGAAAAACTGTTTTTT. Its protein product is CASSLTIQGVGGEKLFF.